Presented here are 23 T cell receptor beta chains from one specimen sequenced in a study of beta chain features in type 1 diabetes. cDNA synthesis used the whole RNA isolate, giving expressed TCRB sequences. The protocol was immunoSEQ multiplex PCR, while the TCRdb copy is restricted to in-frame clones and leaves out a portion. The top ten clones hold about 0.025% of a sample with 860,000 or so clones, 15% to 20% of them seen once. Material for sequencing was naive CD4+ T cells from blood. The receptors stem from a young woman in good health.

In DNA, the CDR3 is TGTGCCAGCAGCTCCAGCTCGGACAGGGGGCATGGGACCCAGTACTTC. It specifies CASSSSSDRGHGTQYF. V is TRBV7-2 and J is TRBJ2-5, with 11 bases aligning to TRBD1. Germline V gene lookup returns CDR1 SGHTA and CDR2 FQGNSA. V lost 4 bases, J lost 7 bases, and 11 bases stayed unmatched. The CDR3 runs to 16 residues.

The rearrangement links TRBV4-2 to TRBJ2-3; no clear D gene. The V gene's germline CDR1 is LGHNA and CDR2 YNFKEQ. The CDR3 length is 16 residues. Deletions cut 0 bases from V and 2 bases from J, with 12 bases between. CDR3 loop: CASSQEDRRTTDTQYF. The CDR3 DNA is TGTGCCAGCAGCCAAGAGGATCGCCGTACCACAGATACGCAGTATTTT.

V gene TRBV2 combines with J gene TRBJ2-3, with 14 bases that match TRBD2. The CDR3 extends over 15 amino acids. V gave up 4 bases and J gave up 5 bases; unmatched junction bases: 2. Germline V gives CDR1 SNHLY, CDR2 FYNNEI. The chain's CDR3 is CASSAGLAGVDTQYF. In DNA, the CDR3 is TGTGCCAGCAGTGCGGGACTAGCGGGAGTAGATACGCAGTATTTT.

The table lists this clone with a few counts. V and J are TRBV6-5 and TRBJ2-2; the D gene is possibly TRBD1 (6 bases). The V end was cut by 0 bases, the J end by 8 bases, with 10 bases between. CDR1 is MNHEY and CDR2 is SVGAGI in the germline V gene. CDR3 size: 14 residues. The CDR3 nucleotides read TGTGCCAGCAGTTACTCCTCAGGGGCGGGGGAGCTGTTTTTT. This translates into CASSYSSGAGELFF.

This clone occurred a few times. The chain links TRBV28 to TRBJ1-2; D uncertain. The germline V gene has CDR1 MDHEN and CDR2 SYDVKM. The ends were cut back, 3 bases at V and 6 bases at J, with 11 bases in the middle. The CDR3 length is 13 residues. CDR3 residues: CASSLDRPNGYTF. The CDR3 nucleotides are TGTGCCAGCAGTTTGGACCGGCCCAATGGCTACACCTTC.

This rearrangement joins TRBV2 to TRBJ2-3, with 7 nucleotides matching TRBD1. The CDR3 sequence is 12 residues long. V trimming: 4 bases; J trimming: 9 bases; junction bases outside the gene matches: 4. Germline V gives CDR1 SNHLY, CDR2 FYNNEI. In DNA, the CDR3 is TGTGCCAGCAGTGGGGACAGTGAGACGCAGTATTTT. It encodes CASSGDSETQYF.

This clone appeared a few times. Here the CDR3 reads CASSIRLAGGEQYF. The CDR3 DNA is TGTGCCAGCAGCATCCGACTAGCGGGAGGCGAGCAGTACTTC. The V gene is TRBV9, the J gene TRBJ2-7; 13 nucleotides align to TRBD2. CDR3 size: 14 residues. Per germline, CDR1 SGDLS and CDR2 YYNGEE. V was clipped by 4 bases and J by 6 bases; unmatched bases: 4.

This chain links TRBV5-4 with TRBJ2-7, with no clear D. The length of the CDR3 is 13 residues. Germline CDR1 and CDR2: SGHNT and YYREEE (reference sequence). Deletions cut 4 bases from V and 6 bases from J, with 14 bases between. CDR3 protein: CASSLQPTGEQYF. CDR3 sequence (DNA): TGTGCCAGCAGCCTCCAGCCCACGGGCGAGCAGTACTTC.

This clone was seen more than once but under ten times. This chain joins TRBV6-6 and TRBJ1-5; no clear D gene. The CDR3 is 12 amino acids. Germline V CDR1 and CDR2: MNHNY, SVGAGI (reference sequence). Trimming removed 5 bases at V and 1 base at J, with 3 bases between. The CDR3 DNA is TGTGCCAGCAGTGGAAGCAATCAGCCCCAGCATTTT. Its protein product is CASSGSNQPQHF.

This clone was counted only a few times. CDR3 loop: CSASRDREYF. As DNA, the CDR3 is TGCAGTGCTAGCCGGGACAGGGAGTACTTC. This chain connects TRBV20-1 to TRBJ2-7; 9 nucleotides align to TRBD1. The ends lost 3 bases at V and 11 bases at J; junction bases unmatched: 2. Germline CDR1 reads DFQATT; CDR2 reads SNEGSKA (reference sequence). This CDR3 is built from 10 residues.

This clone was counted a few times. The V call is TRBV7-8, the J call TRBJ2-1; D may be TRBD1 (5 bases). This CDR3 contains 12 residues. V lost 5 bases to trimming and J lost 12 bases, with 14 bases between them. Germline V lookup: CDR1 SGHVS, CDR2 FQNEAQ. The CDR3 DNA reads TGTGCCAGCAGCATACAGGCGATCGGGCAGTTCTTC. Translation: CASSIQAIGQFF.

The V gene is TRBV18, the J gene TRBJ2-3; no firm D call. Trimming stripped 3 bases from V and 2 bases from J, with 9 bases between. The CDR3 is 14 residues long. CDR1 and CDR2 (germline): KGHSH, LQKENI. CDR3 residues: CASSPVVPTDTQYF. The CDR3 bases are TGTGCCAGCTCACCGGTCGTACCCACAGATACGCAGTATTTT. Full variable domain (outside the CDR3, taken from reference TRBV18 and TRBJ2-3): NAGVMQNPRHLVRRRGQEARLRCSPMKGHSHVYWYRQLPEEGLKFMVYLQKENIIDESGMPKERFSAEFPKEGPSILRIQQVVRGDSAAYFCASSPVVPTDTQYFGPGTRLTVL.

In its sample, this clone was seen a few times. Other nucleotide sequences from this sample produce the same CDR3. V and J are TRBV7-2 and TRBJ1-1; TRBD1 is a possible D gene (6 bases). Trimming removed 0 bases from V and 4 bases from J, with 12 bases in between. The CDR3 spans 15 residues. Germline V gene sequence: CDR1 SGHTA, CDR2 FQGNSA. The CDR3: CASSLAARGRTEAFF. DNA for the CDR3: TGTGCCAGCAGCTTAGCGGCCAGGGGACGCACTGAAGCTTTCTTT.

The chain is built from TRBV2 and TRBJ1-4; D remains unclear. Trimming cost V 6 bases and J 5 bases, with 10 bases left between them. The germline V gene has CDR1 SNHLY and CDR2 FYNNEI. The CDR3 sequence is 13 residues long. CDR3 nucleotide sequence: TGTGCCAGCAGATGGACCGGGAATGAAAAACTGTTTTTT. Translated: CASRWTGNEKLFF. Filled out from reference TRBV2 and TRBJ1-4, the complete variable domain reads EPEVTQTPSHQVTQMGQEVILRCVPISNHLYFYWYRQILGQKVEFLVSFYNNEISEKSEIFDDQFSVERPDGSNFTLKIRSTKLEDSAMYFCASRWTGNEKLFFGSGTQLSVL.

The genes are TRBV5-1 and TRBJ2-7; 7 bases are shared with TRBD2. The CDR3 is 14 amino acids. Looked up from germline, CDR1 is SGHRS and CDR2 is YFSETQ. J lost 5 bases, V lost 0 bases, and 5 bases had no gene match. DNA for the CDR3: TGCGCCAGCAGCTTGGGCGGGAGTCGGAACGAGCAGTACTTC. It specifies CASSLGGSRNEQYF.

This chain links TRBV10-3 with TRBJ2-7, with 7 bases aligning to TRBD1. The germline V gene encodes CDR1 ENHRY and CDR2 SYGVKD. Trimming cost V 3 bases and J 5 bases; bases outside gene matches: 7. The CDR3 is 14 amino acids. Here the CDR3 reads CAISEFDRVHEQYF. CDR3 in DNA: TGTGCCATCAGTGAATTCGACAGGGTCCACGAGCAGTACTTC.

This clone was observed a handful of times. The CDR3, as DNA: TGTGCCAGCAGCGGAAAAGGGGGACAAGAGACCCAGTACTTC. Amino acids: CASSGKGGQETQYF. The chain uses TRBV5-4 and TRBJ2-5; the D gene is possibly TRBD1 (6 bases). Germline CDR1 SGHNT, CDR2 YYREEE (reference sequence). V shed 4 bases and J shed 2 bases, with 12 bases lying between them. CDR3 length equals 14 residues.

This clone came up a few times. The chain is built from TRBV25-1 and TRBJ2-7, with unresolved D. CDR1 is MGHDK and CDR2 is SYGVNS in the germline V gene. CDR3 length: 14 amino acids. Trimming took off 5 bases at V and 4 bases at J, with 15 bases between the two ends. The DNA of the CDR3 is TGTGCCAGCAGTTCCCAACTCGGCCTTTACGAGCAGTACTTC. Its translation: CASSSQLGLYEQYF.

V and J are TRBV2 and TRBJ1-1; no definite D call. The CDR3 has 13 residues. Germline V gene data show CDR1 as SNHLY and CDR2 as FYNNEI. V lost 4 bases to trimming and J lost 4 bases, with 10 bases between them. This chain's CDR3 is CASSGFGPTEAFF. CDR3 nucleotide sequence: TGTGCCAGCAGTGGGTTCGGACCCACTGAAGCTTTCTTT.

In its sample, this clone was seen a few times. The chain is built from TRBV9 and TRBJ2-3; 8 bases map to TRBD1. V dropped 2 bases and J dropped 2; count of bases not matched to a gene: 7. From germline, CDR1 is SGDLS and CDR2 YYNGEE. This CDR3 spans 16 amino acids. The CDR3 region is CASSVDRVAATDTQYF. As DNA, the CDR3 is TGTGCCAGCAGCGTGGACAGGGTAGCTGCCACAGATACGCAGTATTTT.

This clone was detected a few times. The V call is TRBV7-2, the J call TRBJ2-7; the D gene is possibly TRBD1 (6 bases). V was cut by 1 base and J by 6 bases, with 13 bases left in between. The CDR3 runs to 14 residues. The germline gives CDR1 SGHTA, CDR2 FQGNSA. CDR3 loop: CASSLVGRGGEQYF. In DNA, the CDR3 is TGTGCCAGCAGCTTAGTGGGCAGGGGTGGCGAGCAGTACTTC.

The chain is built from TRBV28 and TRBJ2-3; 9 nucleotides align to TRBD2. The V segment lost 4 bases and the J segment 2 bases; nucleotides outside the gene matches: 4. Germline CDR1 reads MDHEN; CDR2 reads SYDVKM. The CDR3 is 15 amino acids. In nucleotides, the CDR3 is TGTGCCAGCAGTTACATAGCGGGAGCCACAGATACGCAGTATTTT. Encoded protein: CASSYIAGATDTQYF. The complete variable domain, with remaining parts taken from reference TRBV28 and TRBJ2-3, reads DVKVTQSSRYLVKRTGEKVFLECVQDMDHENMFWYRQDPGLGLRLIYFSYDVKMKEKGDIPEGYSVSREKKERFSLILESASTNQTSMYLCASSYIAGATDTQYFGPGTRLTVL.

The chain has TRBV10-3 and TRBJ1-2, with 8 bases that match TRBD1. Trimming removed 10 bases from V and 8 bases from J; junction bases left unmatched: 9. The CDR3 spans 12 residues. Germline lookup yields CDR1 ENHRY and CDR2 SYGVKD. The CDR3 DNA reads as TGTGCCACGCTGCAGGGGGCTCGGGGCTACACCTTC. The encoded protein is CATLQGARGYTF.